These 21 T cell receptor beta chains share one sample of origin, sequenced in a study of a mutant IDH1 vaccine in newly diagnosed glioma. The repertoire was sequenced with immunoSEQ multiplex PCR; TCRdb's copy has only in-frame clones and lacks some. The sample carries 31,000 or so clones, around 82% recorded once. The time point: week 47, end of study. Alongside topical imiquimod, each dose of vaccine comprised 300 ug of mutant IDH1 20-mer peptide. These TCRs are of unknown antigen specificity. Sequencing was performed on PBMCs, taken from a glioma patient whose treatment included an IDH1 peptide vaccine. The receptors derive from a man under 40 with glioma.

V gene TRBV28 combines with J gene TRBJ1-5, with TRBD1 as a possible D gene (5 bases). CDR1 and CDR2 from the germline V gene are MDHEN and SYDVKM. This CDR3 has 14 amino acids. V gave up 7 bases and J gave up 7 bases, with 17 bases separating them. The CDR3 protein is CASKTGIFGQPQHF. In DNA, the CDR3 is TGTGCCAGCAAAACAGGAATCTTCGGCCAGCCCCAGCATTTT.

J is TRBJ2-7 and V is TRBV4-1; 12 nucleotides align to TRBD2. From germline, CDR1 is MGHRA and CDR2 YSYEKL. The CDR3 runs to 18 residues. Trimming took 0 bases from V and 2 from J; bases not matched to a gene: 8. The CDR3 is CASSQETSGSQVAYEQYF. The CDR3, as DNA: TGCGCCAGCAGCCAAGAGACTAGCGGGAGCCAGGTCGCCTACGAGCAGTACTTC.

The rearrangement uses TRBV7-9 and TRBJ2-5; TRBD1 aligns across 8 bases. Trimming at V came to 4 bases and at J to 5 bases, leaving 9 bases not matched to a gene. This CDR3 spans 15 amino acids. Germline V gives CDR1 SEHNR, CDR2 FQNEAQ (reference sequence). In DNA form, the CDR3 reads TGTGCCAGCAGCTCCACTGGGACAGGTGCGGAGACCCAGTACTTC. Residues: CASSSTGTGAETQYF. Supplemented by reference TRBV7-9 and TRBJ2-5, the full variable domain reads DTGVSQNPRHKITKRGQNVTFRCDPISEHNRLYWYRQTLGQGPEFLTYFQNEAQLEKSRLLSDRFSAERPKGSFSTLEIQRTEQGDSAMYLCASSSTGTGAETQYFGPGTRLLVL.

The chain recombines TRBV6-5 with TRBJ2-7; D assignment may be TRBD1 or TRBD2 (5 bases each). Trimming removed 0 bases at V and 0 bases at J, with 6 bases between. Germline CDR1 and CDR2: MNHEY and SVGAGI. The CDR3 is 14 amino acids. In DNA, the CDR3 is TGTGCCAGCAGTTACTCGGGGGTCTCCTACGAGCAGTACTTC. Translation gives CASSYSGVSYEQYF.

The gene calls are TRBV5-3 and TRBJ1-5, with D perhaps matching TRBD1 (6 bases). Being an ORF, TRBV5-3 has a function that is uncertain. Trimming stripped 1 base from V and 1 base from J, with 18 bases between. This CDR3 contains 18 residues. CDR3 sequence reads: CARSLPGHWEWSNQPQHF. The CDR3 bases are TGTGCCAGAAGCTTGCCGGGACATTGGGAGTGGAGCAATCAGCCCCAGCATTTT.

The genes are TRBV19 and TRBJ2-7; D call uncertain. The CDR3 covers 14 residues. V lost 1 base, J lost 3 bases, and 10 bases lay in between. CDR1 LNHDA and CDR2 SQIVND come from the germline V gene (reference sequence). The CDR3 reads CASSIGTGHYEQYF. The CDR3 DNA is TGTGCCAGTAGTATAGGGACGGGTCACTACGAGCAGTACTTC.

The chain uses TRBV2 and TRBJ2-1; 16 bases match TRBD2. The V gene's germline CDR1 is SNHLY and CDR2 FYNNEI. V lost 5 bases, J lost 5 bases, and 3 bases stayed unmatched. This CDR3 comprises 16 residues. CDR3 in DNA: TGTGCCAGCAGTCCGGGACTAGCGGGAGGGGACAATGAGCAGTTCTTC. Protein product: CASSPGLAGGDNEQFF.

The chain employs TRBV28 and TRBJ2-7; D is uncertain. V lost 6 bases and J lost 3, with 6 bases in between. The CDR3 is made up of 11 amino acids. Germline values: CDR1 MDHEN, CDR2 SYDVKM. In DNA, the CDR3 is TGTGCCAGCAGCCTCGACTACGAGCAGTACTTC. Amino acids: CASSLDYEQYF.

The chain combines TRBV15 with TRBJ1-5; possible D gene TRBD1, 5 bases. Germline V gives CDR1 LNHNV, CDR2 YYDKDF (reference sequence). Trimming left V 3 bases short and J 3 bases short, with 18 bases between. The CDR3 loop spans 17 amino acids. CDR3: CATSRGPRDLYNQPQHF. CDR3 bases: TGTGCCACCAGCAGGGGACCCAGGGATTTGTACAATCAGCCCCAGCATTTT.

The V and J genes are TRBV4-2 and TRBJ1-3; unclear D gene. Trimming pared 3 bases from V and 0 bases from J, leaving 15 bases between. This CDR3 spans 17 amino acids. Per germline, CDR1 LGHNA and CDR2 YNFKEQ. The CDR3 bases are TGTGCCAGCAGCCACGCGCAGGACCTTCACTCTGGAAACACCATATATTTT. This sequence encodes CASSHAQDLHSGNTIYF.

J is TRBJ2-7 and V is TRBV14; 12 bases line up with TRBD2. V shed 5 bases and J 3 bases; nucleotides not matched to a gene: 5. Germline V lookup: CDR1 SGHDN, CDR2 FVKESK. The CDR3 is made up of 15 amino acids. CDR3 sequence: CASSELAGGDYEQYF. The DNA of the CDR3 is TGTGCCAGCAGCGAACTAGCGGGGGGAGACTACGAGCAGTACTTC.

The rearrangement uses TRBV7-2 and TRBJ2-5, with TRBD2 as a possible D gene (6 bases). Germline V gene sequence: CDR1 SGHTA, CDR2 FQGNSA. Trimming shortened V by 4 bases and J by 5 bases, and 20 bases separated the two germline ends. The CDR3 runs 16 residues. This CDR3 reads CASSSRSGVRWETQYF. Written as DNA, the CDR3 is TGTGCCAGCAGCTCCCGATCGGGAGTACGATGGGAGACCCAGTACTTC.

This clone was recorded once. This sequence joins TRBV4-1 and TRBJ2-2, with 9 bases identical to TRBD1. The CDR3 has 16 amino acids. Germline CDR1 MGHRA, CDR2 YSYEKL. Trimming removed 6 bases from V and 4 bases from J; junction bases left unmatched: 9. For the CDR3, the DNA is TGCGCCAGCAGTCTACAGGGGGCGCGTAGCACCGGGGAGCTGTTTTTT. It is translated as CASSLQGARSTGELFF.

This chain links TRBV5-1 with TRBJ2-5, with D possibly being TRBD1 (5 bases). This CDR3 is 15 amino acids long. CDR1 is SGHRS, CDR2 YFSETQ, per germline. Trimming shortened V by 0 bases and J by 3 bases, and 12 bases separated the two germline ends. Here the CDR3 DNA reads TGCGCCAGCAGCTTGGCCTGGGGCAGTGAAGAGACCCAGTACTTC. It encodes CASSLAWGSEETQYF.

J is TRBJ2-7 and V is TRBV4-1; D might be TRBD1 (6 bases). Trimming cost V 3 bases and J 1 base, with 13 bases left between them. Germline CDR1 reads MGHRA; CDR2 reads YSYEKL. The CDR3 runs 15 residues. CDR3 DNA sequence: TGCGCCAGCAGCCAGGGGCAGGGGCCATCCTACGAGCAGTACTTC. Its protein product is CASSQGQGPSYEQYF.

This chain connects TRBV5-4 to TRBJ2-7, with no clear D. This CDR3 is 14 amino acids long. The V and J ends lost 3 bases and 10 bases respectively, with 20 bases between them. Germline V gene data show CDR1 as SGHNT and CDR2 as YYREEE (reference sequence). For the CDR3, the DNA is TGTGCCAGCAGCTCGGACCCGGACGACCCGGACCAGTACTTC. It encodes CASSSDPDDPDQYF.

The chain links TRBV5-1 to TRBJ2-3; D ambiguous. V was shortened by 1 base and J by 5 bases, with 14 bases between the two germline ends. The CDR3 loop spans 15 amino acids. Germline lookup yields CDR1 SGHRS and CDR2 YFSETQ. CDR3 DNA: TGCGCCAGCAGCTTGAGGGCGCGGTCGTTAGATACGCAGTATTTT. It yields the protein CASSLRARSLDTQYF.

J is TRBJ1-2 and V is TRBV7-9; 8 bases agree with TRBD1. The CDR3 extends over 16 amino acids. V dropped 1 base and J dropped 0; count of bases not matched to a gene: 4. CDR1 SEHNR and CDR2 FQNEAQ come from the germline V gene (reference sequence). In nucleotides, the CDR3 is TGTGCCAGCAGCTTAGGGAACAGGGGGGCTAACTATGGCTACACCTTC. Protein sequence: CASSLGNRGANYGYTF.

J is TRBJ2-5 and V is TRBV29-1; 8 nucleotides align to TRBD1. CDR1 is SQVTM and CDR2 is ANQGSEA in the germline V gene. Germline trimming cut 1 base from V and 4 bases from J; bases unmatched to any gene: 11. The CDR3 totals 16 residues. The CDR3 DNA sequence: TGCAGCGTTGAAGTGCGCCGGACAGGGATCCCAGAGACCCAGTACTTC. Its translation: CSVEVRRTGIPETQYF.

The rearrangement uses TRBV7-9 and TRBJ1-2; D unresolved. Deletions cut 5 bases from V and 0 bases from J, with 13 bases between. Germline CDR1 SEHNR, CDR2 FQNEAQ (reference sequence). CDR3 length: 15 amino acids. This chain's CDR3 is CASSAPGRTNYGYTF. In DNA, the CDR3 is TGTGCCAGCAGCGCTCCCGGCCGGACTAACTATGGCTACACCTTC.

This clone appeared a single time. The rearrangement joins TRBV5-1 to TRBJ1-2; TRBD1 matches 7 bases. The germline V gene has CDR1 SGHRS and CDR2 YFSETQ. The V gene end was trimmed by 2 bases and the J gene end by 6 bases; junction bases not matched to a gene: 4. The CDR3 has 13 residues. The DNA for the CDR3 is TGCGCCAGCAGCTTCACAGGGGCACATGGCTACACCTTC. It codes for CASSFTGAHGYTF.